The TCR beta chain described here comes from a study of shared clonotypes between healthy human individuals. Study-wide findings and caveats: An expected dependence of interdonor clonotype sharing on sequencing depth was noted.

This clone was picked up a small number of times. The antigen remains undetermined. V shed 3 bases and J 9 bases; nucleotides not matched to a gene: 8. Germline CDR1 and CDR2: LNHDA and SQIVND (reference sequence). The CDR3 length is 14 residues. Genomic DNA of each subset was evenly split across several immunoSEQ plates. The protocol was immunoSEQ multiplex PCR, while the TCRdb copy is restricted to in-frame clones and leaves out a portion. The data contain hundreds of thousands of clones, just over 75% of them singletons. Genomic DNA from unsorted samples was obtained from approximately 96 million PBMCs (per sample).

Sequenced input: PBMCs. The receptor was isolated from a woman in her forties in good health. Some clones in this sample may be carry-over from other donors' samples. The chain combines TRBV19 with TRBJ1-1; 9 bases agree with TRBD1. The CDR3 loop reads CASSIGTGIAKAFF. CDR3 in DNA: TGTGCCAGTAGTATCGGGACAGGGATCGCGAAAGCTTTCTTT. The full variable domain, completed using reference TRBV19 and TRBJ1-1, is DGGITQSPKYLFRKEGQNVTLSCEQNLNHDAMYWYRQDPGQGLRLIYYSQIVNDFQKGDIAEGYSVSREKKESFPLTVTSAQKNPTAFYLCASSIGTGIAKAFFGQGTRLTVV.